One sample yielded the 20 T cell receptor beta chains listed below, sequenced in a study of graft-versus-host responses after intestinal transplantation. The antigens of these receptors remain unknown. TCRdb's table, derived via immunoSEQ multiplex PCR, lists solely in-frame clones and lacks some. The sample lists 85,000 to 100,000 clones; 92% were seen once. The sequences come from unstimulated CD4+ T cells sorted from spleen or lymph node cells, collected before intestinal transplant. These receptor sequences come from a human donor who received an intestinal transplant.

The chain employs TRBV4-2 and TRBJ1-1, with a tentative D call TRBD1 (6 bases). The CDR3 is 16 residues long. The germline gives CDR1 LGHNA, CDR2 YNFKEQ. Trimming pared 3 bases from V and 1 base from J, leaving 15 bases between. CDR3 sequence reads: CASSQGEGGRNTEAFF. The DNA for the CDR3 is TGTGCCAGCAGCCAGGGAGAAGGGGGAAGGAACACTGAAGCTTTCTTT.

V gene TRBV4-3 combines with J gene TRBJ1-5; possible D gene TRBD1, 6 bases. Germline V gives CDR1 LGHNA, CDR2 YSLEER. Trimming left V 3 bases short and J 7 bases short, with 16 bases between. The CDR3 loop spans 15 amino acids. CDR3 DNA sequence: TGCGCCAGCAGCCATGTGACAGGCTCTGGCCAGCCCCAGCATTTT. Protein product: CASSHVTGSGQPQHF.

On this clone: This specimen includes other DNA sequences encoding the same CDR3. The chain is built from TRBV30 and TRBJ2-1; D not certain. The CDR3 is made up of 11 amino acids. V lost 3 bases to trimming and J lost 4 bases, with 4 bases between them. Per germline, CDR1 GTSNPN and CDR2 SVGIG (reference sequence). The CDR3 region has the DNA TGTGCCTGGAGCCTATACAATGAGCAGTTCTTC. Protein: CAWSLYNEQFF.

V is TRBV4-3 and J is TRBJ2-3; 12 nucleotides align to TRBD2. Trimming cost V 1 base and J 2 bases; bases outside gene matches: 1. The CDR3 runs 16 residues. The germline gives CDR1 LGHNA, CDR2 YSLEER. The CDR3 sequence is CASSQGLAGATDTQYF. DNA of the CDR3: TGCGCCAGCAGCCAAGGACTAGCGGGGGCCACAGATACGCAGTATTTT.

As regards this clone: The sample carries other DNA sequences with the same CDR3. The chain joins TRBV6-6 to TRBJ1-5, with 7 nucleotides matching TRBD1. The ends lost 5 bases at V and 5 bases at J; junction bases unmatched: 3. Looked up from germline, CDR1 is MNHNY and CDR2 is SVGAGI (reference sequence). The CDR3 extends over 13 amino acids. The CDR3 protein is CASSQTGDQPQHF. CDR3 in DNA: TGTGCCAGCAGTCAAACAGGGGATCAGCCCCAGCATTTT.

V usage is TRBV6-6 and J usage is TRBJ2-2; a weak D match, TRBD2 (5 bases). The germline CDR1 and CDR2 sequences are MNHNY and SVGAGI (reference sequence). This CDR3 has 14 residues. The V end lost 0 bases, the J end lost 8 bases, and 10 bases lay between the germline ends. DNA for the CDR3: TGTGCCAGCAGTTACTCGGCTAGCTTTGGGGAGCTGTTTTTT. Its translation is CASSYSASFGELFF.

This chain uses TRBV10-2 with TRBJ2-5, with a possible D match to TRBD1 (8 bases). The CDR3 covers 14 residues. The germline CDR1 and CDR2 sequences are WSHSY and SAAADI. Trimming left V 8 bases short and J 4 bases short, with 17 bases between. For the CDR3, the DNA is TGCGCCAGCGCAAAACAGGGGGGGGGAGAGACCCAGTACTTC. Amino acids: CASAKQGGGETQYF.

The V call is TRBV2, the J call TRBJ2-1, with TRBD2 identical over 9 bases. The germline V gene encodes CDR1 SNHLY and CDR2 FYNNEI. The CDR3 has 14 residues. V shed 3 bases and J 7 bases; nucleotides not matched to a gene: 4. The CDR3 loop reads CASSDSGSRNEQFF. CDR3 sequence (DNA): TGTGCCAGCAGTGATAGCGGGAGCCGGAATGAGCAGTTCTTC.

In this sample, this clone turned up once. The chain recombines TRBV25-1 with TRBJ2-7, with D possibly TRBD2 on 7 matching bases. The germline gives CDR1 MGHDK, CDR2 SYGVNS. The V end lost 6 bases, the J end lost 4 bases, and 16 bases lay between the germline ends. CDR3 length: 14 amino acids. The CDR3 nucleotides are TGTGCCAGCAGCGAACTGGCGGGGGCATACGAGCAGTACTTC. This translates into CASSELAGAYEQYF.

This clone has only a few counts. This chain links TRBV30 with TRBJ2-3; 10 bases align to TRBD2. This CDR3 comprises 15 residues. The germline V gene has CDR1 GTSNPN and CDR2 SVGIG (reference sequence). V was pared by 3 bases and J by 2 bases, with 5 bases of the junction left unmatched. The CDR3 coding sequence is TGTGCCTGGAGACGTGGGACTAGCGACACAGATACGCAGTATTTT. It encodes CAWRRGTSDTDTQYF.

The chain combines TRBV9 with TRBJ2-1; 11 bases align to TRBD2. V lost 0 bases to trimming and J lost 15 bases; unmatched junction nucleotides: 11. CDR3 length equals 15 residues. Germline V gene lookup returns CDR1 SGDLS and CDR2 YYNGEE. CDR3 DNA: TGTGCCAGCAGCGTAGATGGGACTAGCGGACATTCTCGGTTCTTC. Amino acids: CASSVDGTSGHSRFF.

The gene calls are TRBV27 and TRBJ2-5; 10 bases match TRBD2. Losses at the gene ends were 5 bases for V and 2 bases for J; bases not matched to a gene: 5. The CDR3 sequence is 15 residues long. From germline, CDR1 is MNHEY and CDR2 SMNVEV (reference sequence). The CDR3 nucleotides read TGTGCCAGCAGTCCCCTAGCGGGGGCACAAGAGACCCAGTACTTC. Translated, it gives CASSPLAGAQETQYF.

The rearrangement uses TRBV5-6 and TRBJ1-1; a weak D match, TRBD1 (6 bases). Trimming removed 2 bases at V and 3 bases at J, with 11 bases between. Germline CDR1 is SGHDT and CDR2 is YYEEEE. This CDR3 spans 14 amino acids. This CDR3 reads CASSLQGRYTEAFF. The CDR3 DNA follows: TGTGCCAGCAGCTTACAGGGAAGGTACACTGAAGCTTTCTTT.

The chain is built from TRBV7-2 and TRBJ2-2, with 12 bases fitting TRBD2. This CDR3 has 17 residues. J was trimmed by 5 bases and V by 0 bases; bases with no gene match: 4. The germline V gene encodes CDR1 SGHTA and CDR2 FQGNSA. The DNA of the CDR3 is TGTGCCAGCAGCTTAGCGGGGCTAGCGGGAGGGACCGGGGAGCTGTTTTTT. Translating gives CASSLAGLAGGTGELFF.

The chain recombines TRBV29-1 with TRBJ2-7, with TRBD1 identical over 7 bases. The germline gives CDR1 SQVTM, CDR2 ANQGSEA. The V and J ends lost 7 bases and 0 bases, in that order; junction bases with no gene match: 9. The CDR3 is 14 amino acids. The CDR3 DNA follows: TGCAGCGCTGTGGACAGGCGCAGCTCCTACGAGCAGTACTTC. The encoded protein is CSAVDRRSSYEQYF.

The sample holds a few counts of this clone. This chain connects TRBV5-1 to TRBJ2-3; tentative D call: TRBD2 (7 bases). CDR1 and CDR2 from the germline V gene are SGHRS and YFSETQ. The CDR3 has 17 residues. V was clipped by 1 base and J by 3 bases, with 18 bases between them. This chain's CDR3 is CASSLKRGGGGTDTQYF. The CDR3 DNA follows: TGCGCCAGCAGCTTGAAGAGGGGGGGCGGGGGAACAGATACGCAGTATTTT.

V and J are TRBV28 and TRBJ1-5, with 7 bases matching TRBD1. Germline V gene data show CDR1 as MDHEN and CDR2 as SYDVKM. The trim removed 5 bases at V and 2 bases at J, leaving 6 bases unmatched. The CDR3 spans 15 residues. CDR3 in amino acids: CASSRLQGGNQPQHF. CDR3 nucleotide sequence: TGTGCCAGCAGTCGCCTTCAGGGGGGCAATCAGCCCCAGCATTTT.

The chain links TRBV11-2 to TRBJ2-7; D is ambiguous. Germline V lookup: CDR1 SGHAT, CDR2 FQNNGV. The CDR3 is made up of 13 amino acids. V lost 1 base and J 3 bases, leaving 7 bases between the germline ends. The CDR3 coding sequence is TGTGCCAGCAGCTTAGTAGAGAGCTACGAGCAGTACTTC. This encodes CASSLVESYEQYF.

The chain joins TRBV18 to TRBJ1-1; 8 bases align to TRBD1. This CDR3 region has 13 residues. CDR1 is KGHSH and CDR2 is LQKENI in the germline V gene. V lost 5 bases to trimming and J lost 6 bases; unmatched junction nucleotides: 5. CDR3 protein: CASSKTGVAEAFF. The CDR3 coding sequence is TGTGCCAGCTCAAAGACAGGGGTCGCTGAAGCTTTCTTT. The entire variable domain, with the rest obtained from reference TRBV18 and TRBJ1-1, is as follows: NAGVMQNPRHLVRRRGQEARLRCSPMKGHSHVYWYRQLPEEGLKFMVYLQKENIIDESGMPKERFSAEFPKEGPSILRIQQVVRGDSAAYFCASSKTGVAEAFFGQGTRLTVV.

The J gene is TRBJ2-1, the V gene TRBV30; the D is unclear. V lost 0 bases and J 2 bases, leaving 8 bases between the germline ends. In germline, CDR1 is GTSNPN, CDR2 SVGIG (reference sequence). This CDR3 is built from 14 residues. The CDR3 is CAWSVMSAYNEQFF. The CDR3 coding sequence is TGTGCCTGGAGTGTAATGTCAGCCTACAATGAGCAGTTCTTC.